The rows below give T cell receptor beta chains drawn from one sample of a study of T cell responses to AZD1222 COVID-19 vaccine. Clones were sequenced by immunoSEQ multiplex PCR, and TCRdb holds only the in-frame ones, with some missing. Found here are some 120,000 clones, over 85% of them singletons; the top ten hold around 3.3%. This sample comprised peripheral blood, obtained on day 0 of AZD1222 vaccination. The receptors were gathered from an adult in good health. CDR3s include the opening cysteine and the closing phenylalanine or tryptophan. Expanded clones get a size class; other rows say once, few or many, or leave the size out.

NA	TRBV4-3	TRBJ2-1	CASSQFFEFTRPNEQFF
NA	TRBV5-1	TRBJ1-2	CASSLDIGTGNYGYTF
NA	TRBV11-2	TRBJ1-3	CASSPSGNTIYF
NA	TRBV7-9	TRBJ1-5	CASSLENGQPQHF
NA	TRBV28	TRBJ1-5	CASRLGGGVHQPQHF
NA	TRBV28	TRBJ1-1	CASSLGYTEAFF
NA	TRBV19	TRBJ2-4	CASSMNRDASIQYF
NA	TRBV28	TRBJ1-4	CASSRDRATNEKLFF
NA	TRBV5-1	TRBJ1-6	CASSLGQSYNSPLHF
NA	TRBV5-4	TRBJ2-5	CASSHRTGLTAQYF
NA	TRBV5-8	TRBJ2-7	CASSLHNEQYF
NA	TRBV6-2/TRBV6-3	TRBJ1-3	CASSYLHRSGNTIYF
NA	TRBV27	TRBJ2-2	CASSKFGSTGELFF
NA	TRBV7-2	TRBJ2-1	CASSLFTSGSDEQFF
NA	TRBV4-3	TRBJ1-5	CASSQARGPDQPQHF
few	TRBV12-3/TRBV12-4	TRBJ1-2	CASSLQGSGYTF
NA	TRBV28	TRBJ2-7	CASGPPALSYEQYF
NA	TRBV4-2	TRBJ1-2	CASSQDGRGGYTF
NA	TRBV7-9	TRBJ1-3	CASSYTGTDSGNTIYF
NA	TRBV5-4	TRBJ2-1	CASSLPGLAGVVEQFF
NA	TRBV6-5	TRBJ1-1	CASSLGQALNTEAFF
once	TRBV27	TRBJ1-4	CASSLMGGNNEKLFF
NA	TRBV18	TRBJ2-1	CASSPQGTSGRSYNEQFF